This T cell receptor beta chain emerged from a study of T-cell memory formation after mild COVID-19. Study as a whole: Largely donor-specific sequence clusters came from a couple of donors.

Study-level points and caveats: Pre-infection memory held some responding clones, suggesting pre-existing cross-reactive T cells responded. Contracting CD4+ clones were located mainly in CM and EM, and CD8+ clones in EMRA.

After 5'RACE with constant-segment primers, TCR alpha and TCR beta cDNA libraries carrying sample barcodes and UMIs were obtained. TCRdb reprocessed the 5' RACE reads with MiXCR, giving one entry per CDR3 protein. There are 350,000 or so distinct CDR3 sequences in the sample; around 21% occur only once, and 9.5% to 15% lies in the top ten. Trimming took 6 bases from V and 7 from J, leaving 12 bases between them. The CDR3 loop spans 12 amino acids. In this sample, this clonotype turned up once. What it binds is not known. The sequenced sample was PBMCs or a T cell subset sorted from them (not recorded which). The clonotype was recovered from an adult woman who had mild COVID-19 (a few samples of this study predate the infection). Cell type and time point are not known. The chain couples TRBV12-3 or TRBV12-4 to TRBJ1-1; D may be TRBD1 (5 bases). CDR3 protein: CASSWGIFEAFF. CDR3 nucleotides: TGTGCCAGCAGCTGGGGGATATTTGAAGCTTTCTTT.